This is a list of T cell receptor beta chains from one sample in a study of CD8 T cells in Susac syndrome. TCRdb redid the calling of the immunoSEQ multiplex PCR reads with MiXCR, one entry per CDR3 protein. The sample lists about 150,000 distinct CDR3 sequences; roughly 95% were seen once. The sequenced sample consisted of CD4+ T cells from PBMCs. Source of these receptors: a human donor with Susac syndrome. CDR3s include the opening cysteine and the closing phenylalanine or tryptophan. Each record gives: V gene, clone size, D gene, J gene, CDR3 protein, CDR3 DNA. D genes are given only for firm matches. Part of the rows lack a size; the others show once, few, many or a class for expanded clones.

v_gene: TRBV20-1; abundance: -; d_gene: -; j_gene: TRBJ1-5; CDR3aa: CSAQRKDQPQHF; CDR3nt: TGCAGTGCACAGAGGAAAGATCAGCCCCAGCATTTT
v_gene: TRBV7-9; abundance: -; d_gene: -; j_gene: TRBJ2-7; CDR3aa: CASSFSPPSYEQYF; CDR3nt: TGTGCCAGCAGCTTCAGTCCCCCGAGCTACGAGCAGTACTTC
v_gene: TRBV5-4; abundance: -; d_gene: TRBD1; j_gene: TRBJ1-1; CDR3aa: CASSFPGQGLGTEAFF; CDR3nt: TGTGCCAGCAGCTTTCCGGGACAGGGGCTTGGCACTGAAGCTTTCTTT
v_gene: TRBV7-3; abundance: -; d_gene: TRBD2; j_gene: TRBJ2-7; CDR3aa: CASSSSAGAPFEQYF; CDR3nt: TGTGCCAGCAGCTCCTCAGCGGGAGCTCCATTCGAGCAGTACTTC
v_gene: TRBV15; abundance: -; d_gene: -; j_gene: TRBJ1-2; CDR3aa: CATSREGVGYGYTF; CDR3nt: TGTGCCACCAGCCGAGAGGGGGTTGGCTATGGCTACACCTTC
v_gene: TRBV5-1; abundance: -; d_gene: -; j_gene: TRBJ2-1; CDR3aa: CASSTLGGSYNEQFF; CDR3nt: TGCGCCAGCAGCACCCTCGGGGGCTCCTACAATGAGCAGTTCTTC
v_gene: TRBV5-4; abundance: -; d_gene: TRBD1; j_gene: TRBJ1-2; CDR3aa: CASSAGQGVYGYTF; CDR3nt: TGTGCCAGCAGCGCGGGACAGGGCGTCTATGGCTACACCTTC
v_gene: TRBV20-1; abundance: once; d_gene: TRBD2; j_gene: TRBJ2-5; CDR3aa: CSARAGGQETQYF; CDR3nt: TGCAGTGCTAGAGCGGGGGGCCAAGAGACCCAGTACTTC
v_gene: TRBV29-1; abundance: -; d_gene: TRBD1; j_gene: TRBJ2-3; CDR3aa: CSVLKTGASTDTQYF; CDR3nt: TGCAGCGTGCTGAAAACAGGGGCCAGCACAGATACGCAGTATTTT
v_gene: TRBV29-1; abundance: -; d_gene: TRBD2; j_gene: TRBJ2-5; CDR3aa: CSVVLGGGSQETQYF; CDR3nt: TGCAGCGTTGTCTTGGGCGGGGGGTCACAAGAGACCCAGTACTTC
v_gene: TRBV20-1; abundance: -; d_gene: -; j_gene: TRBJ2-5; CDR3aa: CSARDDETQYF; CDR3nt: TGCAGTGCTAGAGATGATGAGACCCAGTACTTC
v_gene: TRBV27; abundance: -; d_gene: -; j_gene: TRBJ1-6; CDR3aa: CASTAWYGNSPLHF; CDR3nt: TGTGCCAGCACCGCTTGGTATGGTAATTCACCCCTCCACTTT
v_gene: TRBV12-3/TRBV12-4; abundance: -; d_gene: -; j_gene: TRBJ2-7; CDR3aa: CASSRDTSYEQYF; CDR3nt: TGTGCCAGCAGCCGGGACACTTCCTACGAGCAGTACTTC
v_gene: TRBV3-1; abundance: -; d_gene: -; j_gene: TRBJ1-2; CDR3aa: CASSRETGTGYTF; CDR3nt: TGTGCCAGCAGTCGCGAGACAGGAACGGGCTACACCTTC
v_gene: TRBV20-1; abundance: -; d_gene: TRBD2; j_gene: TRBJ2-3; CDR3aa: CSARPGGITDTQYF; CDR3nt: TGCAGTGCTCGACCGGGGGGGATCACAGATACGCAGTATTTT
v_gene: TRBV25-1; abundance: -; d_gene: -; j_gene: TRBJ2-7; CDR3aa: CASSEGTSPGNEQYF; CDR3nt: TGTGCCAGCAGTGAAGGGACCTCTCCGGGGAACGAGCAGTACTTC
v_gene: TRBV12-3/TRBV12-4; abundance: -; d_gene: TRBD1; j_gene: TRBJ2-1; CDR3aa: CASSTQGDLRSYNEQFF; CDR3nt: TGTGCCAGCAGCACCCAGGGGGACCTTCGCTCCTACAATGAGCAGTTCTTC
v_gene: TRBV9; abundance: -; d_gene: TRBD1; j_gene: TRBJ2-2; CDR3aa: CASSVSGTGATGELFF; CDR3nt: TGTGCCAGCAGCGTCTCCGGGACAGGGGCCACCGGGGAGCTGTTTTTT
v_gene: TRBV7-9; abundance: few; d_gene: TRBD1; j_gene: TRBJ2-7; CDR3aa: CASSQGDEQYF; CDR3nt: TGTGCCAGCAGCCAGGGGGACGAGCAGTACTTC
v_gene: TRBV5-6; abundance: -; d_gene: -; j_gene: TRBJ2-7; CDR3aa: CASSLYSYEQYF; CDR3nt: TGTGCCAGCAGCCTCTACTCCTACGAGCAGTACTTC
v_gene: TRBV24-1; abundance: -; d_gene: TRBD2; j_gene: TRBJ2-3; CDR3aa: CATSDFRTSGGLTDTQYF; CDR3nt: TGTGCCACCAGTGATTTTAGGACTAGCGGGGGCCTCACAGATACGCAGTATTTT
v_gene: TRBV7-2; abundance: -; d_gene: TRBD1; j_gene: TRBJ2-6; CDR3aa: CASSSGTGFSGANVLTF; CDR3nt: TGTGCCAGCAGCTCCGGGACAGGGTTCTCTGGGGCCAACGTCCTGACTTTC
v_gene: TRBV29-1; abundance: -; d_gene: -; j_gene: TRBJ1-2; CDR3aa: CSARGEAVRYGYTF; CDR3nt: TGCAGCGCCCGTGGGGAGGCCGTTCGCTATGGCTACACCTTC
v_gene: TRBV20-1; abundance: -; d_gene: -; j_gene: TRBJ1-5; CDR3aa: CSASYDGYQPQHF; CDR3nt: TGCAGTGCTTCTTATGACGGCTATCAGCCCCAGCATTTT
v_gene: TRBV5-1; abundance: -; d_gene: -; j_gene: TRBJ2-7; CDR3aa: CASSSQGPSREQYF; CDR3nt: TGCGCCAGCAGCTCCCAAGGGCCATCACGGGAGCAGTACTTC
v_gene: TRBV28; abundance: -; d_gene: -; j_gene: TRBJ2-1; CDR3aa: CASSSSGSGSYNEQFF; CDR3nt: TGTGCCAGCAGTTCCTCCGGGAGCGGCTCCTACAATGAGCAGTTCTTC
v_gene: TRBV4-3; abundance: -; d_gene: TRBD1; j_gene: TRBJ1-1; CDR3aa: CASSQTTGGTEAFF; CDR3nt: TGCGCCAGCAGCCAAACTACAGGGGGGACTGAAGCTTTCTTT
v_gene: TRBV4-3; abundance: once; d_gene: TRBD1; j_gene: TRBJ2-2; CDR3aa: CASRSYQGARDTGELFF; CDR3nt: TGCGCCAGCAGGTCCTACCAGGGGGCGCGGGACACCGGGGAGCTGTTTTTT
v_gene: TRBV29-1; abundance: -; d_gene: -; j_gene: TRBJ2-7; CDR3aa: CSVDGGNYEQYF; CDR3nt: TGCAGCGTTGACGGTGGGAACTACGAGCAGTACTTC
v_gene: TRBV2; abundance: -; d_gene: -; j_gene: TRBJ1-2; CDR3aa: CASSEGLGPYGYTF; CDR3nt: TGTGCCAGCAGTGAAGGTTTAGGCCCTTATGGCTACACCTTC
v_gene: TRBV29-1; abundance: -; d_gene: TRBD2; j_gene: TRBJ2-2; CDR3aa: CSVRTSGNSGELFF; CDR3nt: TGCAGCGTTCGGACTAGCGGGAATTCGGGGGAGCTGTTTTTT
v_gene: TRBV20-1; abundance: -; d_gene: -; j_gene: TRBJ1-4; CDR3aa: CSAGTYRNEKLFF; CDR3nt: TGCAGTGCCGGGACTTACCGAAATGAAAAACTGTTTTTT
v_gene: TRBV19; abundance: -; d_gene: TRBD1; j_gene: TRBJ2-1; CDR3aa: CASRLDRSPYNEQFF; CDR3nt: TGTGCCAGTAGATTGGACAGGAGTCCCTACAATGAGCAGTTCTTC
v_gene: TRBV9; abundance: -; d_gene: -; j_gene: TRBJ2-3; CDR3aa: CASSVGPDSTDTQYF; CDR3nt: TGTGCCAGCAGCGTAGGGCCGGACAGCACAGATACGCAGTATTTT
v_gene: TRBV29-1; abundance: -; d_gene: TRBD2; j_gene: TRBJ2-7; CDR3aa: CSVALAGASSEQYF; CDR3nt: TGCAGCGTTGCCCTAGCGGGAGCATCGAGTGAGCAGTACTTC
v_gene: TRBV13; abundance: once; d_gene: -; j_gene: TRBJ1-1; CDR3aa: CASTLDSKAFF; CDR3nt: TGTGCCAGCACCTTGGACAGTAAGGCTTTCTTT
v_gene: TRBV24-1; abundance: -; d_gene: -; j_gene: TRBJ2-3; CDR3aa: CATGPGDDTQYF; CDR3nt: TGTGCCACCGGCCCAGGGGATGATACGCAGTATTTT
v_gene: TRBV6-4; abundance: -; d_gene: -; j_gene: TRBJ2-1; CDR3aa: CASSPHAGQGGGNEQFF; CDR3nt: TGTGCCAGCAGTCCTCATGCAGGGCAGGGGGGGGGCAATGAGCAGTTCTTC
v_gene: TRBV11-3; abundance: -; d_gene: TRBD1; j_gene: TRBJ2-7; CDR3aa: CASSPGRGIGYEQYF; CDR3nt: TGTGCCAGCTCACCAGGCAGGGGGATAGGCTACGAGCAGTACTTC
v_gene: TRBV15; abundance: -; d_gene: -; j_gene: TRBJ2-1; CDR3aa: CATSSPLVPNEQFF; CDR3nt: TGTGCCACCAGCAGTCCCCTGGTTCCCAATGAGCAGTTCTTC
v_gene: TRBV30; abundance: -; d_gene: TRBD2; j_gene: TRBJ2-1; CDR3aa: CAWTKYRAGGRSEQFF; CDR3nt: TGTGCCTGGACTAAATACCGAGCGGGAGGGCGTAGTGAGCAGTTCTTC
v_gene: TRBV29-1; abundance: -; d_gene: -; j_gene: TRBJ1-1; CDR3aa: CSVTQGNTEAFF; CDR3nt: TGCAGCGTAACACAGGGGAACACTGAAGCTTTCTTT
v_gene: TRBV5-1; abundance: -; d_gene: -; j_gene: TRBJ2-7; CDR3aa: CASSLGTGTLDSYEQYF; CDR3nt: TGCGCCAGCAGCTTGGGGACCGGGACATTGGACTCCTACGAGCAGTACTTC
v_gene: TRBV5-1; abundance: once; d_gene: TRBD1; j_gene: TRBJ2-7; CDR3aa: CASSLGGQGASNEQYF; CDR3nt: TGCGCCAGCAGCTTGGGGGGACAGGGGGCAAGCAACGAGCAGTACTTC
v_gene: TRBV21-1; abundance: once; d_gene: -; j_gene: TRBJ1-5; CDR3aa: CASSGPGAPYSNQPQHF; CDR3nt: TGTGCCAGCAGCGGCCCAGGGGCTCCATATAGCAATCAGCCCCAGCATTTT
v_gene: TRBV27; abundance: -; d_gene: TRBD2; j_gene: TRBJ2-2; CDR3aa: CASSEISALAGATNTGELFF; CDR3nt: TGTGCCAGCAGCGAGATCAGCGCACTAGCGGGGGCGACGAACACCGGGGAGCTGTTTTTT
v_gene: TRBV3-1; abundance: -; d_gene: -; j_gene: TRBJ1-4; CDR3aa: CASSSQNEKLFF; CDR3nt: TGTGCCAGCAGCTCCCAAAATGAAAAACTGTTTTTT
v_gene: TRBV5-4; abundance: -; d_gene: TRBD2; j_gene: TRBJ2-1; CDR3aa: CASSPMTSGRVGEQFF; CDR3nt: TGTGCCAGCAGCCCAATGACTAGCGGGAGGGTTGGTGAGCAGTTCTTC
v_gene: TRBV19; abundance: -; d_gene: -; j_gene: TRBJ1-5; CDR3aa: CAKTEDQPQHF; CDR3nt: TGTGCCAAAACGGAGGATCAGCCCCAGCATTTT
v_gene: TRBV6-1; abundance: -; d_gene: TRBD1; j_gene: TRBJ2-2; CDR3aa: CASSEASTGGGRELFF; CDR3nt: TGTGCCAGCAGTGAAGCGTCGACAGGGGGTGGGAGGGAGCTGTTTTTT
v_gene: TRBV20-1; abundance: -; d_gene: TRBD1; j_gene: TRBJ1-4; CDR3aa: CSATGGATNEKLFF; CDR3nt: TGCAGTGCAACAGGGGGGGCAACTAATGAAAAACTGTTTTTT
v_gene: TRBV29-1; abundance: -; d_gene: -; j_gene: TRBJ1-2; CDR3aa: CSVAASNYGYTF; CDR3nt: TGCAGCGTTGCGGCGAGTAACTATGGCTACACCTTC
v_gene: TRBV28; abundance: -; d_gene: -; j_gene: TRBJ2-1; CDR3aa: CASSLSGHHNEQFF; CDR3nt: TGTGCCAGCAGTTTATCGGGACATCACAATGAGCAGTTCTTC
v_gene: TRBV3-1; abundance: -; d_gene: -; j_gene: TRBJ2-3; CDR3aa: CASNGDSGGGTQYF; CDR3nt: TGTGCCAGCAACGGGGACTCCGGGGGAGGTACGCAGTATTTT
v_gene: TRBV20-1; abundance: -; d_gene: -; j_gene: TRBJ1-5; CDR3aa: CSARDRRGSQPQHF; CDR3nt: TGCAGTGCTAGAGACAGGAGGGGTAGCCAGCCCCAGCATTTT
v_gene: TRBV6-5; abundance: -; d_gene: -; j_gene: TRBJ1-1; CDR3aa: CASVGWGAGTEAFF; CDR3nt: TGTGCCAGCGTCGGATGGGGGGCGGGAACTGAAGCTTTCTTT